This T cell receptor (beta chain) was sequenced for a study of blood T cell repertoires in COVID-19. This clone was counted a few times. The data were produced by immunoSEQ multiplex PCR, yet TCRdb's version contains in-frame clones alone and is incomplete. The sample includes roughly 64,000 clones, about nine tenths seen only once; the top ten take approximately 3%. The V gene's germline CDR1 is MNHEY and CDR2 SMNVEV (reference sequence). CDR3 size: 13 residues. V lost 6 bases and J 9 bases, leaving 15 bases between the germline ends. The TCR sequence derives from a man aged 50 to 59 with active COVID-19. Sequenced material: peripheral blood. The gene calls are TRBV27 and TRBJ2-4; no clear D gene. DNA for the CDR3: TGTGCCAGCAGCCCGAGAATTCTCGGCATTCAGTACTTC. This codes for CASSPRILGIQYF.